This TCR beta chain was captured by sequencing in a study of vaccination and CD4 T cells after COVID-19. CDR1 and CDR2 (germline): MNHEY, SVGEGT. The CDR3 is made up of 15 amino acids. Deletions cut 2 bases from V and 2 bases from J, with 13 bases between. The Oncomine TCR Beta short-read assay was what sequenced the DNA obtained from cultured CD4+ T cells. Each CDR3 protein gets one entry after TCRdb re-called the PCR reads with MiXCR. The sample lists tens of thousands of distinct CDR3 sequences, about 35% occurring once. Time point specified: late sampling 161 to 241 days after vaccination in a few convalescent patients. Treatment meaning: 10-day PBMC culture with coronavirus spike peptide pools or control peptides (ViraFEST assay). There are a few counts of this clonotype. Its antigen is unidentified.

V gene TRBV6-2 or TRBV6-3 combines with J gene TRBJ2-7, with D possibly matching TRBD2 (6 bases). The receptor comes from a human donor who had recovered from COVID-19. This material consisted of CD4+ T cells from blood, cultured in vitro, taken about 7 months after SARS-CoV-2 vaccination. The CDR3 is CASSYRDSVAYEQYF. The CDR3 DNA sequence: TGTGCCAGCAGTTACAGGGACTCTGTGGCCTACGAGCAGTACTTC.